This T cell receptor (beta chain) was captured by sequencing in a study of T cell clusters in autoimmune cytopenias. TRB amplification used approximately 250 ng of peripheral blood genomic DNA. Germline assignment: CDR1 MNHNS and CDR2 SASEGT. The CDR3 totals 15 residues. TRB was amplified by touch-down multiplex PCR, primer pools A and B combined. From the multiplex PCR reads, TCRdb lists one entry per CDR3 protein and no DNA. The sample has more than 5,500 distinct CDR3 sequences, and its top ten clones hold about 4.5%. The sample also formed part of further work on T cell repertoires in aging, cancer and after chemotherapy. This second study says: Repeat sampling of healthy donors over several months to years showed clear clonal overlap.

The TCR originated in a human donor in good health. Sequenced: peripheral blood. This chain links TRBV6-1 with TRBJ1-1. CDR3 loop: CASRGASGLNTEAFF.